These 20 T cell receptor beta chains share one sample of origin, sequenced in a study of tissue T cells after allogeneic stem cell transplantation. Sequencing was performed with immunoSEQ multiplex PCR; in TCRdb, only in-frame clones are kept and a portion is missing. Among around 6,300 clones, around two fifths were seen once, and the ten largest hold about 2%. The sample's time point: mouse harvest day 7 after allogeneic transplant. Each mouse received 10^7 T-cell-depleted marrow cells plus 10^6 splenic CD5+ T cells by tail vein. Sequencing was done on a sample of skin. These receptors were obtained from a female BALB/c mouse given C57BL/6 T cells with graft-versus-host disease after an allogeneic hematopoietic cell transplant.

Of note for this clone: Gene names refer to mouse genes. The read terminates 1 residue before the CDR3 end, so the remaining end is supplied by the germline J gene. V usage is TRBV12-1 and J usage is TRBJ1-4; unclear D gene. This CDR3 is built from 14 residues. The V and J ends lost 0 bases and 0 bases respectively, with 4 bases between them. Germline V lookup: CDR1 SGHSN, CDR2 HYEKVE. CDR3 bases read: TGTGCCAGCTCTCTCGGGGTTTCCAACGAAAGATTATTT. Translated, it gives CASSLGVSNERLF. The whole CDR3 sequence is CASSLGVSNERLFF.

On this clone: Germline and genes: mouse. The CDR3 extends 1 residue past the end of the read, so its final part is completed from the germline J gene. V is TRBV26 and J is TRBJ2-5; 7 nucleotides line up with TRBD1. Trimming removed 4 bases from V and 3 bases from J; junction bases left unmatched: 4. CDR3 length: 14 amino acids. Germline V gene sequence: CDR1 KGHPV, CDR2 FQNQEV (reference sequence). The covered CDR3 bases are TGTGCCAGCAGTCCGACAGGGAAACAAGACACCCAGTAC. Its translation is CASSPTGKQDTQY. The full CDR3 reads CASSPTGKQDTQYF.

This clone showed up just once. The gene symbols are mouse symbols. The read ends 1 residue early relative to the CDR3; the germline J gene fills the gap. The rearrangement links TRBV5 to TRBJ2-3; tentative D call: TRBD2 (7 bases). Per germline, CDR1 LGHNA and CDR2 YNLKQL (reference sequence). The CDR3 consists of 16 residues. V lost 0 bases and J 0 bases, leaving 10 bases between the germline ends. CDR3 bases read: TGTGCCAGCAGCCAAGAGAGGGGGGCTAGTGCAGAAACGCTGTAT. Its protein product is CASSQERGASAETLY. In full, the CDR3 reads CASSQERGASAETLYF.

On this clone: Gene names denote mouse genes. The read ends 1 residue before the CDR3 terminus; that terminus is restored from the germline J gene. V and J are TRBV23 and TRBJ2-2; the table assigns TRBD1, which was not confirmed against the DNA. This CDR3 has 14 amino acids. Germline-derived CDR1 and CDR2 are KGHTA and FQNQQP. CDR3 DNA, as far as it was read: TGCTCCAGCTCCCGGGACAGGTACACCGGGCAGCTCTAC. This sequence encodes CSSSRDRYTGQLY. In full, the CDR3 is CSSSRDRYTGQLYF.

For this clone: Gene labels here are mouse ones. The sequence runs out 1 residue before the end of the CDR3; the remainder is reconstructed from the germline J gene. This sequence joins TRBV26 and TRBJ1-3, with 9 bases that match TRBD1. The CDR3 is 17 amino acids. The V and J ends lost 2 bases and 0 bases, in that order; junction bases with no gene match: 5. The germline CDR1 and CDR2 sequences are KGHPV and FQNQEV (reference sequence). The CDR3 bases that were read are TGTGCCAGCAGTCTGGAGGGACAGGGCTATTCTGGAAATACGCTCTAT. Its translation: CASSLEGQGYSGNTLY. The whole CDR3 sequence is CASSLEGQGYSGNTLYF. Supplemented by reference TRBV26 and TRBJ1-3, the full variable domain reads NSKVIQTPRYLVKGQGQKAKMRCIPEKGHPVVFWYQQNKNNEFKFLINFQNQEVLQQIDMTEKRFSAECPSNSPCSLEIQSSEAGDSALYLCASSLEGQGYSGNTLYFGEGSRLIVV.

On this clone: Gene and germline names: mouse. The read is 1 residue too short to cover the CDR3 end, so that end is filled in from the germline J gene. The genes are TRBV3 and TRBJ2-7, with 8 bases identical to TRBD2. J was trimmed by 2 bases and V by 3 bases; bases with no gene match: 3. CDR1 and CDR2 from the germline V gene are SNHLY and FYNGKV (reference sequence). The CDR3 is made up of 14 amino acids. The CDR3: CASSLGGRAYEQYF. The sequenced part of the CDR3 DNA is TGTGCCAGCAGCTTGGGGGGGCGCGCCTATGAACAGTAC.

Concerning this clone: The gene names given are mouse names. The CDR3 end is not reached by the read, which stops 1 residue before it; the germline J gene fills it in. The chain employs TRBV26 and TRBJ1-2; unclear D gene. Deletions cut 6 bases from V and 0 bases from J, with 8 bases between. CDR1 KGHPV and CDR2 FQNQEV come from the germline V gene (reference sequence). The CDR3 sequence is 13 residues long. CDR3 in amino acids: CASSPTSNSDYTF. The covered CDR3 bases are TGTGCCAGCAGCCCGACATCAAACTCCGACTACACC.

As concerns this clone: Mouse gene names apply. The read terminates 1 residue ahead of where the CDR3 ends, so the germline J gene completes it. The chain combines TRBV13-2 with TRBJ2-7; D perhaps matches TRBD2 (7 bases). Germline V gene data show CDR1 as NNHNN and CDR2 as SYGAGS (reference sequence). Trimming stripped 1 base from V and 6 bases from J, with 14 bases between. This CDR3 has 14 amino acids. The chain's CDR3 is CASGDRWGALEQYF. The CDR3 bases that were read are TGTGCCAGCGGTGATCGTTGGGGGGCGCTTGAACAGTAC.

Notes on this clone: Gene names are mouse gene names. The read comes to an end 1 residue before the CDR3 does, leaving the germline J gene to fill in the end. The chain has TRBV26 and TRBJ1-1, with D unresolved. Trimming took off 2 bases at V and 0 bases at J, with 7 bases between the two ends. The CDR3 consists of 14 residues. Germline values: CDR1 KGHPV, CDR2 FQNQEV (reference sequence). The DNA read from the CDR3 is TGTGCCAGCAGTCTGGTATTTGCAAACACAGAAGTCTTC. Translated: CASSLVFANTEVF. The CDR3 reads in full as CASSLVFANTEVFF. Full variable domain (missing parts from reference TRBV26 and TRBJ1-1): NSKVIQTPRYLVKGQGQKAKMRCIPEKGHPVVFWYQQNKNNEFKFLINFQNQEVLQQIDMTEKRFSAECPSNSPCSLEIQSSEAGDSALYLCASSLVFANTEVFFGKGTRLTVV.

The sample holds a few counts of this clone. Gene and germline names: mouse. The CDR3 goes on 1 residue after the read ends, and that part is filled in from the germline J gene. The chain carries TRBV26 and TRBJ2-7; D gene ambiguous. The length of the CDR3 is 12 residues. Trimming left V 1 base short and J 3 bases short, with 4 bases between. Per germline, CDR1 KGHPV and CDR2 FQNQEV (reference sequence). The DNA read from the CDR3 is TGTGCCAGCAGTCTGTTTAACTATGAACAGTAC. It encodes CASSLFNYEQY. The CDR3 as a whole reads CASSLFNYEQYF.

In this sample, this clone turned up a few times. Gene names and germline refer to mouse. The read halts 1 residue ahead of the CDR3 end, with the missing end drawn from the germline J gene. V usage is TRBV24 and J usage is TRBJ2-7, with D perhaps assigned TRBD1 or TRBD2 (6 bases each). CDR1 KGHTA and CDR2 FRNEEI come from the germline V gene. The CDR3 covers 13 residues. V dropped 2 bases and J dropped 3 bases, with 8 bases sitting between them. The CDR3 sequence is CASSLEGGYEQYF. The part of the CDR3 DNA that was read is TGTGCCAGCAGTCTGGAGGGGGGCTATGAACAGTAC.

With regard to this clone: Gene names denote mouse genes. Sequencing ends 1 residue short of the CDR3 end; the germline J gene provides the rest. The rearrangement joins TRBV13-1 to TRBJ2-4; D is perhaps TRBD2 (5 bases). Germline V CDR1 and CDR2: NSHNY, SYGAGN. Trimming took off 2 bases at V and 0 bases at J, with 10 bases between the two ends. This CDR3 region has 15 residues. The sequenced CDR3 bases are TGTGCCAGCAGTGAGCCTGGGCCTAGTCAAAACACCTTGTAC. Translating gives CASSEPGPSQNTLY. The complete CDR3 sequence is CASSEPGPSQNTLYF.

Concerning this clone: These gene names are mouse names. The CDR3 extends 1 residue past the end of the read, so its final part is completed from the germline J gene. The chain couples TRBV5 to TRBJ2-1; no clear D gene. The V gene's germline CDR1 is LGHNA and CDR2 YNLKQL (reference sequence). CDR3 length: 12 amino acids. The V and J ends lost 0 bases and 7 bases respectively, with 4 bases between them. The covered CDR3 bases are TGTGCCAGCAGCCAAGATAGCGCTGAGCAGTTC. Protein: CASSQDSAEQF. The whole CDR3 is CASSQDSAEQFF.

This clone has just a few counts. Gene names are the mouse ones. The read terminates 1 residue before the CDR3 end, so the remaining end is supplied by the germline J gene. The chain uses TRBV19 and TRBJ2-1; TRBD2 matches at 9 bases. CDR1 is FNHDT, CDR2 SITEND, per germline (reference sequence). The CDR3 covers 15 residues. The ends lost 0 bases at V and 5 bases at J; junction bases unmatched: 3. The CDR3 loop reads CASSIVPGGDAEQFF. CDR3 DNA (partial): TGTGCCAGCAGTATAGTCCCTGGGGGGGATGCTGAGCAGTTC.

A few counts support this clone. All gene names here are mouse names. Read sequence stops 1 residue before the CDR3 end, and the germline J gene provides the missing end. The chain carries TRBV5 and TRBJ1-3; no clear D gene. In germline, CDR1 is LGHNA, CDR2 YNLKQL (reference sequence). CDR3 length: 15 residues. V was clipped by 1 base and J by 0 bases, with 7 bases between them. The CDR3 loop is CASSQVGDSGNTLYF. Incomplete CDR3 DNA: TGTGCCAGCAGCCAAGTCGGGGATTCTGGAAATACGCTCTAT.

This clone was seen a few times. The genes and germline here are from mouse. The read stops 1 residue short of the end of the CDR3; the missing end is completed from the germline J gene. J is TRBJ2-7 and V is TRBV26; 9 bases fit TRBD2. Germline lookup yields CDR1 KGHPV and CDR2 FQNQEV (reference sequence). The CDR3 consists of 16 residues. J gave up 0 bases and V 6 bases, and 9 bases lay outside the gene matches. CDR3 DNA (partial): TGTGCCAGCAGCCGACGGACTGGGGCGAGCTCCTATGAACAGTAC. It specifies CASSRRTGASSYEQY. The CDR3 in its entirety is CASSRRTGASSYEQYF.

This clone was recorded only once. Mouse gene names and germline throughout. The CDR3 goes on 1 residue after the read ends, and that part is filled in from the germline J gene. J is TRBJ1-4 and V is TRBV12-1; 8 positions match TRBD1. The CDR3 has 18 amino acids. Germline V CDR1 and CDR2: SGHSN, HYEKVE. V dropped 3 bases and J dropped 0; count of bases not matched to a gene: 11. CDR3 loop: CASSAGRGLGISNERLFF. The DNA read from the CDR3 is TGTGCCAGCTCTGCCGGCAGGGGGCTAGGGATTTCCAACGAAAGATTATTT. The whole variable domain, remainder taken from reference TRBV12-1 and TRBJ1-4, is DSGVVQSPRHIIKEKGGRSVLTCIPISGHSNVVWYQQTLGKELKFLIQHYEKVERDKGFLPSRFSVQQFDDYHSEMNMSALELEDSAMYFCASSAGRGLGISNERLFFGHGTKLSVL.

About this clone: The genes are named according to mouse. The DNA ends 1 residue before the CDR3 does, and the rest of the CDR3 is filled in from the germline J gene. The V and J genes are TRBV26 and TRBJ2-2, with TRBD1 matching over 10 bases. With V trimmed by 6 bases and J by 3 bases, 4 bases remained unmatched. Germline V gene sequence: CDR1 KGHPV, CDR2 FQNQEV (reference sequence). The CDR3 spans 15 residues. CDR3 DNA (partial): TGTGCCAGCAGCCGGGACAGGGGAGACACCGGGCAGCTCTAC. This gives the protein CASSRDRGDTGQLY. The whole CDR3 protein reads CASSRDRGDTGQLYF.

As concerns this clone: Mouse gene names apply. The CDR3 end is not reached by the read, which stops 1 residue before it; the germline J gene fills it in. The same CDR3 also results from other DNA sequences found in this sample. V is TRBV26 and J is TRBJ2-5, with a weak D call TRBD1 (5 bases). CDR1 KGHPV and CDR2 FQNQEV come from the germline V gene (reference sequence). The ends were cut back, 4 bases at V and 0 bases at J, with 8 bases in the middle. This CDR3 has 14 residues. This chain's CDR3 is CASSPTVNQDTQYF. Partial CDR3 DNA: TGTGCCAGCAGTCCGACAGTTAACCAAGACACCCAGTAC.

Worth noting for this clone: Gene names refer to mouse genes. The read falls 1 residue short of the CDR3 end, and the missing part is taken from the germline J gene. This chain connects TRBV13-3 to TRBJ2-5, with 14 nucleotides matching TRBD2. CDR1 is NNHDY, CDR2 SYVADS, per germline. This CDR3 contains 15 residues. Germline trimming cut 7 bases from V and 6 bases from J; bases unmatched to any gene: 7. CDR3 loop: CASRDWGGAEDTQYF. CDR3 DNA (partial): TGTGCCAGCCGGGACTGGGGGGGCGCGGAGGACACCCAGTAC.